One and the same sample provided the 19 T cell receptor beta chains below, sequenced in a study of cytomegalovirus exposure and HLA in healthy donors. The study ran its PCR with 60 Vbeta and 13 Jbeta primers. Clones were sequenced by immunoSEQ multiplex PCR, and TCRdb holds only the in-frame ones, with some missing. The sample records around 230,000 clones, around 80% being singletons. Sequencing was carried out using PBMCs. The receptors shown here come from a man aged 35-49 years in good health and CMV-seropositive.

This rearrangement joins TRBV19 to TRBJ2-1, with TRBD1 matching 8 bases. This CDR3 is built from 15 residues. Looked up from germline, CDR1 is LNHDA and CDR2 is SQIVND (reference sequence). The junction had 5 bases not matched to a gene; V was cut back by 3 bases and J by 4 bases. CDR3 in DNA: TGTGCCAGTAGTATGGGGACAGGTCTTTACAATGAGCAGTTCTTC. It translates to CASSMGTGLYNEQFF.

The chain couples TRBV4-2 to TRBJ2-1; TRBD2 aligns across 10 bases. The V segment lost 5 bases and the J segment 4 bases; nucleotides outside the gene matches: 20. Germline V gene data show CDR1 as LGHNA and CDR2 as YNFKEQ. The CDR3 spans 20 residues. The CDR3 DNA reads TGTGCCAGCAGCTCAAGATCCGCTGTGACACTAGCGGGGTTTTACAATGAGCAGTTCTTC. This codes for CASSSRSAVTLAGFYNEQFF.

As regards this clone: Because the CDR3's place on the DNA is in doubt, the DNA is left out and the CDR3 is given as listed by TCRdb. V usage is TRBV4-2 and J usage is TRBJ1-2. Germline-derived CDR1 and CDR2 are LGHNA and YNFKEQ. The CDR3 comprises 15 residues, both ends counted. The CDR3 loop reads CASSQELGDFRGYTF.

V gene TRBV7-3 combines with J gene TRBJ1-1; possible D gene TRBD1, 6 bases. Germline-derived CDR1 and CDR2 are SGHTA and FQGTGA. The CDR3 has 12 residues. Trimming removed 5 bases at V and 13 bases at J, with 17 bases between. In DNA form, the CDR3 reads TGTGCCAGCAGCCCACAGGGATCAAAGGTTTTCTTT. Protein product: CASSPQGSKVFF.

The V gene is TRBV29-1, the J gene TRBJ2-5; tentative D call: TRBD2 (5 bases). V was clipped by 2 bases and J by 10 bases, with 8 bases between them. Germline CDR1 is SQVTM and CDR2 is ANQGSEA. The CDR3 is made up of 10 amino acids. The CDR3 sequence is CSVETGSQYF. The CDR3 nucleotides read TGCAGCGTTGAAACGGGGAGCCAGTACTTC.

A few counts support this clone. CDR3 region: CASSRTSGRISYNEQFF. CDR3 nucleotides: TGCGCCAGCAGCAGGACTAGCGGGAGAATCTCCTACAATGAGCAGTTCTTC. The chain joins TRBV5-1 to TRBJ2-1, with 13 bases lining up with TRBD2. CDR3 length: 17 amino acids. CDR1 is SGHRS and CDR2 is YFSETQ in the germline V gene. The J segment lost 0 bases and the V segment lost 4 bases, leaving 4 bases of the junction unmatched. Combining the CDR3 with reference TRBV5-1 and TRBJ2-1 gives the whole variable domain KAGVTQTPRYLIKTRGQQVTLSCSPISGHRSVSWYQQTPGQGLQFLFEYFSETQRNKGNFPGRFSGRQFSNSRSEMNVSTLELGDSALYLCASSRTSGRISYNEQFFGPGTRLTVL.

This chain links TRBV9 with TRBJ2-2; D might be TRBD2 (5 bases). CDR1 and CDR2 from the germline V gene are SGDLS and YYNGEE. V dropped 0 bases and J dropped 4 bases, with 13 bases sitting between them. This CDR3 has 16 residues. This CDR3 reads CASSVAGLAGTGELFF. In nucleotides, the CDR3 is TGTGCCAGCAGCGTAGCGGGTCTAGCTGGCACCGGGGAGCTGTTTTTT.

The chain carries TRBV29-1 and TRBJ2-1; possibly TRBD2 for D (5 bases). This CDR3 is 14 amino acids long. Per the germline V gene, CDR1 is SQVTM and CDR2 is ANQGSEA. The ends were cut back, 4 bases at V and 0 bases at J, with 10 bases in the middle. The CDR3 coding sequence is TGCAGCGTTGTGGGGAGAAGCTCCTACAATGAGCAGTTCTTC. Protein sequence: CSVVGRSSYNEQFF.

CDR3 coding DNA: TGTGCTAGTGGTCCCCGGACAGGGGACTATGGCTACACCTTC. Amino acid sequence: CASGPRTGDYGYTF. The rearrangement links TRBV12-5 to TRBJ1-2; the match to TRBD1 covers 9 bases. The V gene end was trimmed by 5 bases and the J gene end by 3 bases; junction bases not matched to a gene: 4. Germline assignment: CDR1 LGHNT and CDR2 FRNRAP. This CDR3 region has 14 residues.

The chain is built from TRBV7-3 and TRBJ2-2; D gene unclear. CDR1 is SGHTA and CDR2 is FQGTGA in the germline V gene. The CDR3 consists of 15 residues. The germline V and J ends were trimmed by 5 bases and 1 base, with 11 bases remaining between them. The CDR3 DNA follows: TGTGCCAGCAGCCCCACCGTAGTGAACACCGGGGAGCTGTTTTTT. Amino acid sequence: CASSPTVVNTGELFF.

The rearrangement links TRBV29-1 to TRBJ2-3; 11 nucleotides match TRBD1. After removal of 6 bases from V and 2 bases from J, the junction contained 4 bases not matched to a gene. Germline V gene data show CDR1 as SQVTM and CDR2 as ANQGSEA. This CDR3 comprises 14 residues. CDR3: CSVPGQGVTDTQYF. The CDR3 DNA reads TGCAGCGTCCCGGGACAGGGGGTCACAGATACGCAGTATTTT.

This rearrangement joins TRBV7-3 to TRBJ2-1; D is possibly TRBD2 (5 bases). The germline gives CDR1 SGHTA, CDR2 FQGTGA. With 6 bases removed from V and 10 bases from J, the gap between germline ends came to 10 bases. The CDR3 sequence is 11 residues long. In nucleotides, the CDR3 is TGTGCCAGCAGTTCTACGGGGGAGCAGTTCTTC. This sequence encodes CASSSTGEQFF. The full variable domain, its missing parts supplied by reference TRBV7-3 and TRBJ2-1, is GAGVSQTPSNKVTEKGKYVELRCDPISGHTALYWYRQSLGQGPEFLIYFQGTGAADDSGLPNDRFFAVRPEGSVSTLKIQRTERGDSAVYLCASSSTGEQFFGPGTRLTVL.

This clone was detected only once. J is TRBJ1-4 and V is TRBV19; a possible D gene is TRBD1 (5 bases). CDR3 length equals 17 residues. Germline V gene lookup returns CDR1 LNHDA and CDR2 SQIVND (reference sequence). Between the trimmed V and J ends, which lost 3 bases and 4 bases, there was a span of 18 bases. The CDR3 is CASSIRASPTRNEKLFF. The CDR3 nucleotides read TGTGCCAGTAGTATCAGGGCATCTCCGACCCGTAATGAAAAACTGTTTTTT.

The chain combines TRBV7-9 with TRBJ2-7, with 7 bases identical to TRBD2. Per germline, CDR1 SEHNR and CDR2 FQNEAQ (reference sequence). This CDR3 spans 16 amino acids. After removal of 4 bases from V and 1 base from J, the junction contained 10 bases not matched to a gene. The CDR3, as DNA: TGTGCCAGCAGCTGGGAGGAGCGGGAAAATTCCTACGAGCAGTACTTC. It codes for CASSWEERENSYEQYF.

V and J are TRBV7-7 and TRBJ2-3; TRBD2 matches 7 bases. V was clipped by 5 bases and J by 2 bases; unmatched bases: 10. This CDR3 has 16 residues. From germline, CDR1 is SSHAT and CDR2 FNYEAQ (reference sequence). CDR3 DNA sequence: TGTGCCAGCAGCCCACGACTAGCAGCTATCACAGATACGCAGTATTTT. Its protein is CASSPRLAAITDTQYF. The full variable domain, its missing parts supplied by reference TRBV7-7 and TRBJ2-3, is GAGVSQSPRYKVTKRGQDVTLRCDPISSHATLYWYQQALGQGPEFLTYFNYEAQPDKSGLPSDRFSAERPEGSISTLTIQRTEQRDSAMYRCASSPRLAAITDTQYFGPGTRLTVL.

The chain links TRBV9 to TRBJ2-2, with 7 bases fitting TRBD2. V dropped 5 bases and J dropped 0; count of bases not matched to a gene: 1. This CDR3 contains 14 residues. CDR1 and CDR2 from the germline V gene are SGDLS and YYNGEE. The DNA of the CDR3 is TGTGCCAGCAGGGGACTATCGAACACCGGGGAGCTGTTTTTT. Amino acid sequence: CASRGLSNTGELFF.

The chain employs TRBV7-2 and TRBJ2-7, with D tentatively TRBD2 (6 bases). The CDR3 has 14 amino acids. V was cut by 5 bases and J by 2 bases, with 13 bases left in between. The V gene's germline CDR1 is SGHTA and CDR2 FQGNSA. For the CDR3, the DNA is TGTGCCAGCAGCCACCGGGACTCCCCCTACGAGCAGTACTTC. Residues: CASSHRDSPYEQYF.

The chain carries TRBV7-9 and TRBJ2-3; 13 bases match TRBD2. V dropped 5 bases and J dropped 3; count of bases not matched to a gene: 2. CDR3 size: 15 residues. Per the germline V gene, CDR1 is SEHNR and CDR2 is FQNEAQ (reference sequence). The CDR3 sequence is CASSGTSGTTDTQYF. The CDR3 DNA reads TGTGCCAGCAGCGGGACTAGCGGGACGACAGATACGCAGTATTTT.

The gene calls are TRBV19 and TRBJ2-1; D is perhaps TRBD2 (6 bases). The V gene lost 1 base and the J gene lost 4 bases, with 11 bases spanning the gap. The CDR3 length is 15 residues. Germline lookup yields CDR1 LNHDA and CDR2 SQIVND (reference sequence). CDR3 bases: TGTGCCAGTAGTATAGCGGGAGTCCCTTACAATGAGCAGTTCTTC. It translates to CASSIAGVPYNEQFF. The complete variable domain, with remaining parts taken from reference TRBV19 and TRBJ2-1, reads DGGITQSPKYLFRKEGQNVTLSCEQNLNHDAMYWYRQDPGQGLRLIYYSQIVNDFQKGDIAEGYSVSREKKESFPLTVTSAQKNPTAFYLCASSIAGVPYNEQFFGPGTRLTVL.